Listed here are 27 T cell receptor beta chains from one sample, sequenced in a study of T cell responses to AZD1222 COVID-19 vaccine. Measured with immunoSEQ multiplex PCR; TCRdb has only the in-frame clones, and not every one. The data contain 120,000 to 150,000 clones, roughly 90% of them seen just once; the ten biggest clones take up 2.5% to 4%. The sequencing here drew on peripheral blood, taken on day 0 of AZD1222 vaccination. The receptors were sampled from an adult in good health.

J is TRBJ2-1 and V is TRBV7-2; 12 positions agree with TRBD2. The junction had 5 bases not matched to a gene; V was cut back by 8 bases and J by 9 bases. Germline assignment: CDR1 SGHTA and CDR2 FQGNSA. The CDR3 covers 13 residues. CDR3 nucleotide sequence: TGTGCCAGCCGACTAGCGGGAGTAGGTGAGCAGTTCTTC. Translating gives CASRLAGVGEQFF.

The chain employs TRBV12-3 or TRBV12-4 and TRBJ2-7, with D uncertain. CDR3 length: 12 amino acids. V was shortened by 6 bases and J by 6 bases, with 12 bases between the two germline ends. This CDR3 is CASRMANGEQYF. DNA for the CDR3: TGTGCCAGCAGGATGGCGAATGGCGAGCAGTACTTC.

V is TRBV2 and J is TRBJ2-7; a possible D gene is TRBD1 (6 bases). Germline values: CDR1 SNHLY, CDR2 FYNNEI. The CDR3 consists of 12 residues. Trimming shortened V by 9 bases and J by 8 bases, and 17 bases separated the two germline ends. The CDR3, as DNA: TGTGCCAGAGCCGCGCTAGGGGGACAGCAGTACTTC. Amino acid sequence: CARAALGGQQYF.

This clone came up a few times. The V gene is TRBV30, the J gene TRBJ1-2, with D possibly matching TRBD1 (5 bases). Trimming stripped 3 bases from V and 1 base from J, with 12 bases between. CDR3 size: 14 residues. Germline-derived CDR1 and CDR2 are GTSNPN and SVGIG (reference sequence). CDR3 nucleotides: TGTGCCTGGAGAACCCCGACAGTTAACTATGGCTACACCTTC. It translates to CAWRTPTVNYGYTF.

This sequence joins TRBV5-8 and TRBJ1-1; D possibly corresponds to TRBD1 (6 bases). CDR1 and CDR2 (germline): SGHTS, YDEGEE. Trimming pared 6 bases from V and 4 bases from J, leaving 16 bases between. The CDR3 spans 14 residues. CDR3 amino acids: CASTRRGTFTEAFF. CDR3 nucleotide sequence: TGTGCCAGCACCCGGAGGGGGACCTTCACTGAAGCTTTCTTT. The full variable domain, with the rest looked up from reference TRBV5-8 and TRBJ1-1, is EAGVTQSPTHLIKTRGQQATLRCSPISGHTSVYWYQQALGLGLQFLLWYDEGEERNRGNFPPRFSGRQFPNYSSELNVNALELEDSALYLCASTRRGTFTEAFFGQGTRLTVV.

This chain links TRBV5-6 with TRBJ1-6; 7 nucleotides agree with TRBD1. Looked up from germline, CDR1 is SGHDT and CDR2 is YYEEEE. V lost 0 bases to trimming and J lost 10 bases; unmatched junction nucleotides: 10. This CDR3 comprises 16 residues. CDR3 sequence reads: CASSLGRTGAGSPLHF. CDR3 nucleotides: TGTGCCAGCAGCTTGGGGCGGACAGGTGCCGGCTCACCCCTCCACTTT.

This clone has only one observation. J is TRBJ1-5 and V is TRBV3-1 (or the pseudogene TRBV3-2); D is unresolved. This CDR3 is 11 amino acids long. Deletions cut 3 bases from V and 12 bases from J, with 9 bases between. Germline values: CDR1 LGHDT, CDR2 YNNKEL (reference sequence). In DNA form, the CDR3 reads TGTGCCAGCAGCCAGGCGACCAGCCAGCATTTT. This encodes CASSQATSQHF.

The chain couples TRBV9 to TRBJ1-4; the D gene is possibly TRBD1 (6 bases). V lost 0 bases, J lost 2 bases, and 11 bases lay in between. From germline, CDR1 is SGDLS and CDR2 YYNGEE. The CDR3 is 16 amino acids. The CDR3 loop is CASSVGVGGTNEKLFF. The DNA for the CDR3 is TGTGCCAGCAGCGTAGGTGTGGGGGGCACTAATGAAAAACTGTTTTTT.

This sequence joins TRBV12-5 and TRBJ1-3, with a tentative D call TRBD1 (5 bases). The germline V gene encodes CDR1 LGHNT and CDR2 FRNRAP. This CDR3 is built from 14 residues. Between the trimmed V and J ends, which lost 1 base and 4 bases, there was a span of 8 bases. The CDR3 nucleotides are TGTGCTAGTGGTTTGGCAGGGTCGGGAAACACCATATATTTT. This translates into CASGLAGSGNTIYF. Full variable domain (outside the CDR3, taken from reference TRBV12-5 and TRBJ1-3): DARVTQTPRHKVTEMGQEVTMRCQPILGHNTVFWYRQTMMQGLELLAYFRNRAPLDDSGMPKDRFSAEMPDATLATLKIQPSEPRDSAVYFCASGLAGSGNTIYFGEGSWLTVV.

This clone has just one count. This chain connects TRBV11-2 to TRBJ2-7; D gene unclear. With 5 bases removed from V and 0 bases from J, the gap between germline ends came to 11 bases. The germline gives CDR1 SGHAT, CDR2 FQNNGV. The CDR3 extends over 14 amino acids. CDR3: CASSVEGNSYEQYF. CDR3 DNA sequence: TGTGCCAGCAGCGTCGAAGGGAACTCCTACGAGCAGTACTTC. The variable domain in full, completed from reference TRBV11-2 and TRBJ2-7, reads EAGVAQSPRYKIIEKRQSVAFWCNPISGHATLYWYQQILGQGPKLLIQFQNNGVVDDSQLPKDRFSAERLKGVDSTLKIQPAKLEDSAVYLCASSVEGNSYEQYFGPGTRLTVT.

The CDR3 nucleotides read TGTGCCAGCAGACCCGGGGTAGCTGAGACCCAGTACTTC. Encoded protein: CASRPGVAETQYF. The rearrangement joins TRBV27 to TRBJ2-5; a weak D match, TRBD2 (5 bases). The germline V gene encodes CDR1 MNHEY and CDR2 SMNVEV (reference sequence). This CDR3 contains 13 residues. With 6 bases removed from V and 5 bases from J, the gap between germline ends came to 13 bases.

The chain recombines TRBV24-1 with TRBJ1-1; the match to TRBD1 covers 7 bases. The V gene's germline CDR1 is KGHDR and CDR2 SFDVKD. The trim removed 7 bases at V and 5 bases at J, leaving 6 bases unmatched. This CDR3 spans 13 amino acids. In DNA form, the CDR3 reads TGTGCCACCAGGAGACAGGGCGGGACTGAAGCTTTCTTT. This translates into CATRRQGGTEAFF.

This clone was counted once. The chain combines TRBV11-3 with TRBJ2-1; weak D call: TRBD2 (6 bases). V was clipped by 5 bases and J by 7 bases, with 12 bases between them. Germline lookup yields CDR1 SGHNT and CDR2 YENEEA. The CDR3 extends over 13 amino acids. CDR3 sequence (DNA): TGTGCCAGCAGCCCTTCGCGGGGAAATGAGCAGTTCTTC. Protein: CASSPSRGNEQFF.

The count of this clone is one. The chain links TRBV5-1 to TRBJ1-1, with D unresolved. CDR1 and CDR2 from the germline V gene are SGHRS and YFSETQ. Deletions cut 0 bases from V and 10 bases from J, with 10 bases between. CDR3 size: 12 residues. The CDR3 DNA follows: TGCGCCAGCAGCTTGGGGCGAGTGGGAGCTTTCTTT. Residues: CASSLGRVGAFF.

V and J are TRBV18 and TRBJ1-1, with TRBD1 as a possible D gene (5 bases). V shed 3 bases and J shed 4 bases, with 15 bases lying between them. Germline CDR1 reads KGHSH; CDR2 reads LQKENI. The CDR3 contains 15 residues. The CDR3 here is CASSPLRGWGTEAFF. Here the CDR3 DNA reads TGTGCCAGCTCACCTCTACGGGGCTGGGGCACTGAAGCTTTCTTT.

The chain links TRBV19 to TRBJ2-2, with no clear D. The CDR3 loop spans 11 amino acids. Germline V gene lookup returns CDR1 LNHDA and CDR2 SQIVND (reference sequence). V was shortened by 5 bases and J by 5 bases, with 3 bases between the two germline ends. CDR3 nucleotide sequence: TGTGCCAGTAGTCCGACCGGGGAGCTGTTTTTT. It encodes CASSPTGELFF.

The V and J genes are TRBV19 and TRBJ1-4; the D is unclear. Germline assignment: CDR1 LNHDA and CDR2 SQIVND (reference sequence). The CDR3 runs 14 residues. Trimming left V 4 bases short and J 3 bases short, with 9 bases between. CDR3 sequence (DNA): TGTGCCAGTAGTACCCTGGGTGCTAATGAAAAACTGTTTTTT. It specifies CASSTLGANEKLFF.

The V gene is TRBV6-5, the J gene TRBJ2-1; 8 bases align to TRBD1. J was trimmed by 8 bases and V by 6 bases; bases with no gene match: 12. Germline values: CDR1 MNHEY, CDR2 SVGAGI. CDR3 length: 15 amino acids. CDR3 nucleotides: TGTGCCAGCAGCCTCCGACAGGGGCTACCGGATGAGCAGTTCTTC. Residues: CASSLRQGLPDEQFF.

The chain couples TRBV29-1 to TRBJ1-1, with 7 bases fitting TRBD1. This CDR3 is 11 amino acids long. CDR1 is SQVTM, CDR2 ANQGSEA, per germline. V lost 7 bases to trimming and J lost 5 bases; unmatched junction nucleotides: 4. CDR3 DNA sequence: TGCAGCGGAAGCAGGGGGACTGAAGCTTTCTTT. It translates to CSGSRGTEAFF.

The V gene is TRBV27, the J gene TRBJ1-4; TRBD1 matches 8 bases. This CDR3 has 11 amino acids. With V trimmed by 8 bases and J by 7 bases, 0 bases remained unmatched. Germline assignment: CDR1 MNHEY and CDR2 SMNVEV (reference sequence). CDR3 in DNA: TGTGCCAGCGGACAGGGTGAAAAACTGTTTTTT. Protein sequence: CASGQGEKLFF.

This clone was seen once. J is TRBJ2-7 and V is TRBV6-5; D unclear. CDR1 MNHEY and CDR2 SVGAGI come from the germline V gene. V was cut by 0 bases and J by 0 bases, with 9 bases left in between. The CDR3 is 15 residues long. The DNA of the CDR3 is TGTGCCAGCAGTTACTCGATACCCGGCTCCTACGAGCAGTACTTC. Translation gives CASSYSIPGSYEQYF.

CDR3 bases: TGTGCCAGCAGTGGAGACTCCGATACGCAGTATTTT. It encodes CASSGDSDTQYF. The chain employs TRBV2 and TRBJ2-3, with D unresolved. CDR1 SNHLY and CDR2 FYNNEI come from the germline V gene. This CDR3 is built from 12 residues. V was shortened by 4 bases and J by 6 bases, with 8 bases between the two germline ends.

J is TRBJ2-2 and V is TRBV7-6; no clear D. Trimming took off 1 base at V and 0 bases at J, with 6 bases between the two ends. This CDR3 region has 15 residues. Germline V gene lookup returns CDR1 SGHVS and CDR2 FNYEAQ. The CDR3 region is CASSLETTNTGELFF. The CDR3 region has the DNA TGTGCCAGCAGCTTAGAGACAACGAACACCGGGGAGCTGTTTTTT.

This rearrangement joins TRBV2 to TRBJ2-2; either TRBD1 or TRBD2 may fit D (5 bases each). CDR1 and CDR2 (germline): SNHLY, FYNNEI. The ends were cut back, 8 bases at V and 6 bases at J, with 10 bases in the middle. The CDR3 totals 12 residues. CDR3 loop: CASQGEAGELFF. In nucleotides, the CDR3 is TGTGCCAGCCAGGGAGAGGCCGGGGAGCTGTTTTTT.

Only one count was recorded for this clone. The chain is built from TRBV6-2 or TRBV6-3 and TRBJ2-6, with D perhaps TRBD2 (5 bases). CDR3 length: 16 amino acids. Germline V gene data show CDR1 as MNHEY and CDR2 as SVGEGT. Trimming took 2 bases from V and 4 from J, leaving 12 bases between them. The CDR3 sequence is CASSYHEGSGANVLTF. CDR3 DNA: TGTGCCAGCAGTTACCACGAGGGATCCGGGGCCAACGTCCTGACTTTC.

This rearrangement joins TRBV5-4 to TRBJ2-5; maybe TRBD2 (6 bases). The germline V gene encodes CDR1 SGHNT and CDR2 YYREEE (reference sequence). The V gene lost 4 bases and the J gene lost 5 bases, with 12 bases spanning the gap. The CDR3 covers 13 residues. The CDR3, as DNA: TGTGCCAGCAGCCCGTGGGGGGTTGAGACCCAGTACTTC. It specifies CASSPWGVETQYF.

The chain employs TRBV5-1 and TRBJ2-6; TRBD2 is a possible D gene (7 bases). The CDR3 is 18 amino acids. Looked up from germline, CDR1 is SGHRS and CDR2 is YFSETQ. Trimming pared 3 bases from V and 0 bases from J, leaving 16 bases between. CDR3 sequence (DNA): TGCGCCAGCAGCTGGGAGAAGGGGGAGGGCTCTGGGGCCAACGTCCTGACTTTC. It specifies CASSWEKGEGSGANVLTF.